This entry lists 10 T cell receptor beta chains sequenced from one sample in a study of blood T cell repertoires in COVID-19. Assay used: immunoSEQ multiplex PCR; TCRdb lists only in-frame clones, some missing. The repertoire holds more than 200,000 clones, roughly 90% seen once, with approximately 2.6% in the top ten. Sample: peripheral blood. These TCRs come from a woman aged 55-70 years with acute or convalescent COVID-19.

This clone was seen a handful of times. This chain joins TRBV4-1 and TRBJ2-1; a possible D gene is TRBD2 (6 bases). Trimming stripped 3 bases from V and 13 bases from J, with 13 bases between. The CDR3 runs 12 residues. Germline-derived CDR1 and CDR2 are MGHRA and YSYEKL. CDR3 residues: CASSQISGVQFF. CDR3 nucleotides: TGCGCCAGCAGCCAGATTTCGGGGGTTCAGTTCTTC.

This clone appeared a few times. The chain combines TRBV5-6 with TRBJ2-5; D may be TRBD2 (6 bases). In germline, CDR1 is SGHDT, CDR2 YYEEEE. Trimming cost V 4 bases and J 2 bases, with 12 bases left between them. There are 14 residues in the CDR3. The CDR3 loop reads CASSTGLGQETQYF. The CDR3 DNA is TGTGCCAGCAGCACGGGACTGGGACAAGAGACCCAGTACTTC.

This chain links TRBV5-4 with TRBJ2-7; 8 bases line up with TRBD1. Trimming at V came to 0 bases and at J to 3 bases, leaving 5 bases not matched to a gene. CDR3 length: 15 residues. Germline CDR1 SGHNT, CDR2 YYREEE (reference sequence). This CDR3 is CASSLAGTGLYEQYF. The DNA of the CDR3 is TGTGCCAGCAGCTTGGCCGGGACAGGTCTCTACGAGCAGTACTTC. The complete variable domain, with remaining parts taken from reference TRBV5-4 and TRBJ2-7, reads ETGVTQSPTHLIKTRGQQVTLRCSSQSGHNTVSWYQQALGQGPQFIFQYYREEENGRGNFPPRFSGLQFPNYSSELNVNALELDDSALYLCASSLAGTGLYEQYFGPGTRLTVT.

V and J are TRBV29-1 and TRBJ1-3; TRBD1 is a possible D gene (6 bases). V gave up 5 bases and J gave up 4 bases, with 12 bases separating them. Germline CDR1 SQVTM, CDR2 ANQGSEA. This CDR3 region has 13 residues. Here the CDR3 reads CSVLTGIGNTIYF. Here the CDR3 DNA reads TGCAGCGTTCTCACAGGGATCGGAAACACCATATATTTT.

The rearrangement joins TRBV15 to TRBJ2-5, with D possibly TRBD1 on 6 matching bases. The V gene lost 0 bases and the J gene lost 1 base, with 9 bases spanning the gap. Germline V lookup: CDR1 LNHNV, CDR2 YYDKDF (reference sequence). There are 15 residues in the CDR3. This chain's CDR3 is CATSRDRTVQETQYF. DNA for the CDR3: TGTGCCACCAGCAGAGATAGGACAGTCCAAGAGACCCAGTACTTC.

The chain joins TRBV5-1 to TRBJ2-5, with a tentative D call TRBD1 (5 bases). The CDR3 has 14 amino acids. Trimming took off 1 base at V and 2 bases at J, with 9 bases between the two ends. Germline CDR1 is SGHRS and CDR2 is YFSETQ. In DNA, the CDR3 is TGCGCCAGCAGCTTGAACAGGATACAAGAGACCCAGTACTTC. Translating it yields CASSLNRIQETQYF.

This clone was found once. The chain carries TRBV11-2 and TRBJ2-7; 11 bases align to TRBD2. The germline gives CDR1 SGHAT, CDR2 FQNNGV. The V gene end was trimmed by 6 bases and the J gene end by 4 bases; junction bases not matched to a gene: 5. This CDR3 is built from 14 residues. The CDR3 region has the DNA TGTGCCAGCAGGGGACTAGCGGAGGGTTACGAGCAGTACTTC. Its translation: CASRGLAEGYEQYF.

The chain employs TRBV4-1 and TRBJ1-5, with D perhaps TRBD1 (6 bases). CDR1 and CDR2 from the germline V gene are MGHRA and YSYEKL. This CDR3 region has 17 residues. V lost 0 bases to trimming and J lost 0 bases, with 12 bases between them. The CDR3 protein is CASSQDSGDGSNQPQHF. The CDR3 nucleotides read TGCGCCAGCAGCCAAGATTCAGGGGACGGTAGCAATCAGCCCCAGCATTTT.

This clone was seen only once. This rearrangement joins TRBV7-2 to TRBJ1-5; tentatively, D is TRBD1 (6 bases). The CDR3 runs 14 residues. CDR1 and CDR2 from the germline V gene are SGHTA and FQGNSA. The V end lost 2 bases, the J end lost 6 bases, and 11 bases lay between the germline ends. In nucleotides, the CDR3 is TGTGCCAGCAGCTTATCAGGGGTTACTCAGCCCCAGCATTTT. Translating gives CASSLSGVTQPQHF.

V is TRBV14 and J is TRBJ1-6; no clear D. CDR3 length: 15 amino acids. CDR1 is SGHDN, CDR2 FVKESK, per germline. Trimming took 4 bases from V and 4 from J, leaving 11 bases between them. CDR3 loop: CASSPLADYNSPLHF. The DNA for the CDR3 is TGTGCCAGCAGCCCCTTGGCGGATTATAATTCACCCCTCCACTTT.